Here is one TCR beta chain with its context. What it binds is unknown. The CDR3 is 11 residues long. V was shortened by 1 base and J by 4 bases, with 3 bases between the two germline ends. Germline loops: CDR1 GTSNPN, CDR2 SVGIG (reference sequence). The sample comes from a study of PD-1 blockade in classical Hodgkin lymphoma. In the study overall: A 3 mg/kg intravenous dose of nivolumab was received by patients every 2 weeks. Overall study results and limits: Factors driving the repertoire differences, possibly disease activity or prior therapy, remain undefined. Newly diagnosed patients reportedly trailed healthy donors in baseline TCR diversity.

The assay was immunoSEQ multiplex PCR, and TCRdb's table has in-frame clones only and misses some. The sample includes roughly 41,000 clones, 80% to 90% of them seen just once. All patients relapsed after autologous stem cell transplantation, and brentuximab vedotin exposure varied. J is TRBJ2-3 and V is TRBV30; D remains ambiguous. The sample was peripheral blood mononuclear cells (PBMCs), taken before the second cycle of nivolumab. This TCR derives from a human donor with classical Hodgkin lymphoma. The CDR3 here is CAWSGSDTQYF. Here the CDR3 DNA reads TGTGCCTGGAGTGGTTCAGATACGCAGTATTTT.